One and the same sample provided the 28 T cell receptor beta chains below, sequenced in a study of T cell changes during pregnancy in multiple sclerosis. Libraries were prepared by immunoSEQ multiplex PCR; TCRdb keeps only in-frame clonotypes and omits some of them. The repertoire holds some 43,000 clones, 90% seen once, with 1.3% to 1.5% in the top ten. The starting material was peripheral blood, obtained in the first trimester of pregnancy. These receptors were obtained from a female donor in good health, enrolled as a control in a pregnancy study.

The chain combines TRBV6-5 with TRBJ2-5, with a tentative D call TRBD2 (6 bases). Germline V gives CDR1 MNHEY, CDR2 SVGAGI. The V gene lost 2 bases and the J gene lost 4 bases, with 17 bases spanning the gap. This CDR3 region has 16 residues. The CDR3 DNA reads TGTGCCAGCAGTTACGTTGGGGGGTGGGTCGCAGAGACCCAGTACTTC. This codes for CASSYVGGWVAETQYF.

The chain employs TRBV5-1 and TRBJ1-3; D is ambiguous. CDR3 length: 12 amino acids. Germline values: CDR1 SGHRS, CDR2 YFSETQ. With 4 bases removed from V and 7 bases from J, the gap between germline ends came to 9 bases. This chain's CDR3 is CASSPPRNTIYF. The CDR3, as DNA: TGCGCCAGCAGCCCCCCTCGGAACACCATATATTTT.

This rearrangement joins TRBV5-1 to TRBJ2-5; 8 bases align to TRBD1. CDR1 is SGHRS and CDR2 is YFSETQ in the germline V gene. The CDR3 runs to 18 residues. The junction had 15 bases not matched to a gene; V was cut back by 1 base and J by 4 bases. The CDR3 is CASSLLTGAISGRETQYF. The CDR3 DNA is TGCGCCAGCAGCTTGCTGACAGGGGCGATTTCAGGGAGAGAGACCCAGTACTTC.

CDR3 bases: TGTGCCAGCAGCTTAGATCGAGGGGGTCGCACCGGGGAGCTGTTTTTT. Its translation: CASSLDRGGRTGELFF. The chain joins TRBV7-2 to TRBJ2-2, with D maybe TRBD1 (6 bases). Trimming shortened V by 1 base and J by 4 bases, and 13 bases separated the two germline ends. The germline CDR1 and CDR2 sequences are SGHTA and FQGNSA. The CDR3 totals 16 residues.

This clone was counted only a few times. The chain employs TRBV2 and TRBJ2-4; no clear D gene. Trimming took 6 bases from V and 6 from J, leaving 15 bases between them. The germline gives CDR1 SNHLY, CDR2 FYNNEI. This CDR3 has 14 amino acids. The CDR3 here is CASRADSMVNIQYF. In nucleotides, the CDR3 is TGTGCCAGCAGAGCTGACTCAATGGTAAACATTCAGTACTTC.

The rearrangement joins TRBV10-3 to TRBJ1-5; D is uncertain. V was clipped by 7 bases and J by 3 bases, with 13 bases between them. The CDR3 has 14 amino acids. Looked up from germline, CDR1 is ENHRY and CDR2 is SYGVKD. CDR3 sequence (DNA): TGTGCCATCAAAGGCTCCGGAGACAATCAGCCCCAGCATTTT. Amino acids: CAIKGSGDNQPQHF.

The chain combines TRBV10-3 with TRBJ2-1; maybe TRBD1 (7 bases). This CDR3 has 14 amino acids. V was clipped by 10 bases and J by 3 bases, with 16 bases between them. Germline CDR1 and CDR2: ENHRY and SYGVKD. The chain's CDR3 is CATGGRLSYNEQFF. The CDR3 nucleotides read TGTGCCACAGGGGGGAGGCTTAGCTACAATGAGCAGTTCTTC.

V gene TRBV5-1 combines with J gene TRBJ2-5; possible D gene TRBD2, 6 bases. The CDR3 spans 18 residues. Deletions cut 1 base from V and 5 bases from J, with 24 bases between. CDR1 is SGHRS and CDR2 is YFSETQ in the germline V gene. This CDR3 reads CASSLSSPSQRGGETQYF. The DNA for the CDR3 is TGCGCCAGCAGCTTGTCCTCTCCCTCTCAAAGAGGAGGGGAGACCCAGTACTTC.

V usage is TRBV28 and J usage is TRBJ2-2, with D possibly TRBD2 on 6 matching bases. The CDR3 is 16 amino acids. Germline values: CDR1 MDHEN, CDR2 SYDVKM. Trimming cost V 5 bases and J 3 bases, with 16 bases left between them. The CDR3 sequence: CASSPGGVGYTGELFF. CDR3 coding DNA: TGTGCCAGCAGTCCCGGGGGAGTCGGTTACACCGGGGAGCTGTTTTTT.

The chain's CDR3 is CASSPPRTGTSEETQYF. CDR3 DNA sequence: TGTGCCAGCAGCCCTCCCCGGACAGGGACCAGCGAGGAGACCCAGTACTTC. The chain combines TRBV5-4 with TRBJ2-5; 8 nucleotides line up with TRBD1. Germline trimming cut 4 bases from V and 5 bases from J; bases unmatched to any gene: 16. Per germline, CDR1 SGHNT and CDR2 YYREEE (reference sequence). The CDR3 has 17 residues.

The rearrangement links TRBV5-1 to TRBJ2-1, with D possibly TRBD1 on 6 matching bases. The CDR3 runs to 15 residues. Trimming removed 0 bases at V and 4 bases at J, with 11 bases between. Per the germline V gene, CDR1 is SGHRS and CDR2 is YFSETQ. CDR3 sequence (DNA): TGCGCCAGCAGCTTGGCCCCGGACAGATACAATGAGCAGTTCTTC. It codes for CASSLAPDRYNEQFF.

This clone was detected once. The rearrangement joins TRBV5-1 to TRBJ2-5, with a possible D match to TRBD1 (6 bases). This CDR3 has 13 residues. Germline V CDR1 and CDR2: SGHRS, YFSETQ. Trimming removed 3 bases from V and 5 bases from J, with 11 bases in between. This CDR3 reads CASSWNRVETQYF. CDR3 sequence (DNA): TGCGCCAGCAGCTGGAACAGGGTCGAGACCCAGTACTTC.

The rearrangement uses TRBV28 and TRBJ2-7; D call uncertain. The CDR3 is 13 residues long. CDR1 MDHEN and CDR2 SYDVKM come from the germline V gene. The V and J ends lost 3 bases and 2 bases respectively, with 8 bases between them. The CDR3 DNA reads TGTGCCAGCAGTTTTGTCACAGCCTACGAGCAGTACTTC. This translates into CASSFVTAYEQYF.

On this clone itself: At one end, the junction sequence differs from germline, possibly due to a read error. This chain uses TRBV7-7 with TRBJ2-1; D is perhaps TRBD1 (7 bases). CDR3 length: 14 amino acids. The V gene's germline CDR1 is SSHAT and CDR2 FNYEAQ (reference sequence). CDR3 nucleotides: TGTGCTAGCAGGAGGGGGCTCACCTACAATGAGCAGTTCTTC. Its translation is CASRRGLTYNEQFF.

The rearrangement links TRBV29-1 to TRBJ1-1; 9 bases map to TRBD1. V lost 8 bases to trimming and J lost 5 bases; unmatched junction nucleotides: 9. CDR1 is SQVTM and CDR2 is ANQGSEA in the germline V gene. The CDR3 sequence is 13 residues long. CDR3 amino acids: CSSWDRAGTEAFF. For the CDR3, the DNA is TGCAGCTCCTGGGACAGGGCGGGGACTGAAGCTTTCTTT. Full variable domain (outside the CDR3, taken from reference TRBV29-1 and TRBJ1-1): SAVISQKPSRDICQRGTSLTIQCQVDSQVTMMFWYRQQPGQSLTLIATANQGSEATYESGFVIDKFPISRPNLTFSTLTVSNMSPEDSSIYLCSSWDRAGTEAFFGQGTRLTVV.

This chain uses TRBV25-1 with TRBJ1-2, with 7 positions matching TRBD1. Germline CDR1 reads MGHDK; CDR2 reads SYGVNS. The V segment lost 8 bases and the J segment 7 bases; nucleotides outside the gene matches: 7. CDR3 size: 12 residues. The CDR3 bases are TGTGCCAGCGCCGACAGGGTCAGTGGCTACACCTTC. Protein: CASADRVSGYTF.

This clone was counted once. This sequence joins TRBV6-5 and TRBJ2-7; TRBD1 agrees at 8 bases. V shed 6 bases, J shed 0 bases, and the junction held 4 bases outside the gene matches. Germline values: CDR1 MNHEY, CDR2 SVGAGI. This CDR3 has 14 amino acids. The CDR3 sequence is CASRADRDSYEQYF. Written as DNA, the CDR3 is TGTGCCAGCAGGGCGGACAGGGACTCCTACGAGCAGTACTTC.

This clone was seen just once. The rearrangement uses TRBV6-5 and TRBJ2-5; D is unclear. Germline loops: CDR1 MNHEY, CDR2 SVGAGI. Trimming stripped 6 bases from V and 7 bases from J, with 21 bases between. The CDR3 runs 15 residues. This CDR3 reads CASSPKAQVKGTQYF. In DNA form, the CDR3 reads TGTGCCAGCAGCCCCAAGGCCCAGGTCAAAGGGACCCAGTACTTC.

The gene calls are TRBV27 and TRBJ1-3, with 9 bases matching TRBD1. The CDR3 has 17 amino acids. V dropped 2 bases and J dropped 6; count of bases not matched to a gene: 11. Germline V gene lookup returns CDR1 MNHEY and CDR2 SMNVEV (reference sequence). In nucleotides, the CDR3 is TGTGCCAGCAGTTTACTACAGGGGGCCCCTTGCGAAAACACCATATATTTT. Translated: CASSLLQGAPCENTIYF.

The chain joins TRBV5-1 to TRBJ1-2, with 8 bases fitting TRBD1. Trimming cost V 4 bases and J 1 base; bases outside gene matches: 6. The CDR3 has 15 amino acids. Germline V gives CDR1 SGHRS, CDR2 YFSETQ. The CDR3 is CASSPDRVYNYGYTF. DNA of the CDR3: TGCGCCAGCAGCCCGGACAGGGTATATAACTATGGCTACACCTTC.

V and J are TRBV2 and TRBJ2-7, with 8 bases lining up with TRBD1. Germline-derived CDR1 and CDR2 are SNHLY and FYNNEI. This CDR3 has 14 amino acids. With 4 bases clipped from V and 6 bases from J, the junction kept 8 bases outside the gene matches. Written as DNA, the CDR3 is TGTGCCAGCAGTGGAGGGACAGGACTCGGCGAGCAGTACTTC. Translated, it gives CASSGGTGLGEQYF.

The rearrangement joins TRBV21-1 to TRBJ1-3. TRBV21-1 is deemed a pseudogene. The CDR3 has 11 amino acids. As DNA, the CDR3 is TGTGCCAGCAGCAAATCCGGCACCATATATTTT. Translating gives CASSKSGTIYF.

CDR3 sequence: CASSPPSGGETQYF. The CDR3, as DNA: TGTGCCAGCTCACCACCTAGCGGGGGAGAGACCCAGTACTTC. The chain joins TRBV18 to TRBJ2-5; 9 bases align to TRBD2. The V and J ends lost 0 bases and 4 bases, in that order; junction bases with no gene match: 0. Germline V lookup: CDR1 KGHSH, CDR2 LQKENI. This CDR3 is built from 14 residues.

V gene TRBV28 combines with J gene TRBJ2-1; TRBD2 matches 14 bases. The germline CDR1 and CDR2 sequences are MDHEN and SYDVKM. V lost 8 bases, J lost 7 bases, and 4 bases stayed unmatched. CDR3 size: 14 residues. CDR3 in amino acids: CASQGLAGVNEQFF. The CDR3 nucleotides read TGTGCCAGCCAGGGACTAGCGGGGGTAAATGAGCAGTTCTTC. The full variable domain, rest sourced from reference TRBV28 and TRBJ2-1, is DVKVTQSSRYLVKRTGEKVFLECVQDMDHENMFWYRQDPGLGLRLIYFSYDVKMKEKGDIPEGYSVSREKKERFSLILESASTNQTSMYLCASQGLAGVNEQFFGPGTRLTVL.

This clone has just one count. The rearrangement joins TRBV2 to TRBJ2-7, with 9 bases aligning to TRBD1. CDR3 length equals 13 residues. CDR1 SNHLY and CDR2 FYNNEI come from the germline V gene. The ends lost 6 bases at V and 12 bases at J; junction bases unmatched: 12. The CDR3 sequence: CASRRTGVPIVYF. The DNA of the CDR3 is TGTGCCAGCAGGCGGACAGGGGTCCCCATAGTGTACTTC.

The gene calls are TRBV5-1 and TRBJ2-2; 8 bases agree with TRBD1. This CDR3 has 15 residues. In germline, CDR1 is SGHRS, CDR2 YFSETQ. The junction had 7 bases not matched to a gene; V was cut back by 0 bases and J by 9 bases. CDR3 sequence: CASSLGGTGRRELFF. CDR3 coding DNA: TGCGCCAGCAGCTTGGGGGGGACAGGCCGAAGGGAGCTGTTTTTT.

V and J are TRBV29-1 and TRBJ1-5; 8 nucleotides match TRBD1. After removal of 6 bases from V and 5 bases from J, the junction contained 9 bases not matched to a gene. The CDR3 runs 14 residues. Germline lookup yields CDR1 SQVTM and CDR2 ANQGSEA. This CDR3 reads CSVGEQGGDQPQHF. The CDR3, as DNA: TGCAGCGTGGGGGAACAGGGGGGGGATCAGCCCCAGCATTTT.

The V call is TRBV14, the J call TRBJ1-3, with D perhaps TRBD1 (5 bases). The CDR3 contains 16 residues. Germline CDR1 and CDR2: SGHDN and FVKESK. The ends were cut back, 6 bases at V and 0 bases at J, with 15 bases in the middle. The CDR3 nucleotides read TGTGCCAGCAGGACAAGTGGGGGGAACTCTGGAAACACCATATATTTT. Its protein is CASRTSGGNSGNTIYF.